Below are 16 T cell receptor beta chains sequenced from a single sample in a study of CD8 T cells in ankylosing spondylitis. MiXCR, applied by TCRdb to the 5' RACE reads, yields one record per CDR3 protein. Of about 240,000 distinct CDR3 sequences listed, 7.5% to 9% are singletons. Material for sequencing was blood, either unsorted or a sorted T cell fraction (not recorded which). Receptor source: a male donor with ankylosing spondylitis or in good health (not recorded which).

This clonotype was picked up many times. The rearrangement uses TRBV9 and TRBJ1-2, with D unclear. The V gene's germline CDR1 is SGDLS and CDR2 YYNGEE. Trimming took off 0 bases at V and 4 bases at J, with 10 bases between the two ends. The CDR3 is 14 amino acids. CDR3 nucleotide sequence: TGTGCCAGCAGCGTAGGCTCAGGCGTCTATGGCTACACCTTC. It codes for CASSVGSGVYGYTF.

This clonotype was found many times. The V call is TRBV11-1, the J call TRBJ2-7, with no clear D. The CDR3 extends over 14 amino acids. V was cut by 4 bases and J by 0 bases, with 10 bases left in between. Germline loops: CDR1 SGHAT, CDR2 FQDESV (reference sequence). CDR3 bases: TGTGCCAGCAGCTCCAGACCTAGCTCCTACGAGCAGTACTTC. The encoded protein is CASSSRPSSYEQYF.

This clonotype showed up many times. The chain has TRBV12-3 or TRBV12-4 and TRBJ2-6; D remains ambiguous. This CDR3 is built from 14 residues. Trimming left V 2 bases short and J 12 bases short, with 14 bases between. The CDR3 loop reads CASSLIPASRVLTF. The CDR3 DNA follows: TGTGCCAGCAGTTTAATCCCCGCGAGTCGCGTCCTGACTTTC.

This clonotype was observed at least ten times. The gene calls are TRBV12-3 or TRBV12-4 and TRBJ1-3; the D gene is possibly TRBD1 (5 bases). The CDR3 spans 18 residues. Trimming shortened V by 0 bases and J by 0 bases, and 15 bases separated the two germline ends. CDR3 region: CASSLAGRVGSSGNTIYF. DNA for the CDR3: TGTGCCAGCAGTTTAGCGGGCAGGGTGGGAAGCTCTGGAAACACCATATATTTT.

At least ten counts were recorded for this clonotype. This chain joins TRBV27 and TRBJ1-2; 8 bases agree with TRBD1. The trim removed 7 bases at V and 3 bases at J, leaving 13 bases unmatched. This CDR3 has 16 amino acids. The V gene's germline CDR1 is MNHEY and CDR2 SMNVEV (reference sequence). CDR3 protein: CASKETGGSLYYGYTF. The CDR3 DNA reads TGTGCCAGCAAAGAAACAGGGGGTAGCCTTTACTATGGCTACACCTTC.

This clonotype was recorded a few times. V is TRBV20-1 and J is TRBJ2-7; 10 positions match TRBD2. The junction had 7 bases not matched to a gene; V was cut back by 1 base and J by 7 bases. The CDR3 totals 14 residues. Germline CDR1 reads DFQATT; CDR2 reads SNEGSKA (reference sequence). CDR3 coding DNA: TGCAGTGCTAGAGGAAGCGGGAGGGCAGGGGAGCAGTACTTC. This gives the protein CSARGSGRAGEQYF.

The gene calls are TRBV4-3 and TRBJ2-5; 10 bases fit TRBD1. Per germline, CDR1 LGHNA and CDR2 YSLEER. V was clipped by 0 bases and J by 5 bases; unmatched bases: 9. The CDR3 spans 17 residues. CDR3 region: CASSQDPGTGAGETQYF. For the CDR3, the DNA is TGCGCCAGCAGCCAAGATCCCGGGACAGGGGCCGGGGAGACCCAGTACTTC.

This clonotype was seen a handful of times. V gene TRBV10-3 combines with J gene TRBJ2-7, with D possibly being TRBD2 (6 bases). Trimming cost V 3 bases and J 3 bases, with 9 bases left between them. The germline CDR1 and CDR2 sequences are ENHRY and SYGVKD. The CDR3 loop spans 13 amino acids. The CDR3 bases are TGTGCCATCAGTGACCCGGGACTCTACGAGCAGTACTTC. Protein sequence: CAISDPGLYEQYF.

This clonotype was seen at least ten times. This chain connects TRBV20-1 to TRBJ2-3, with unresolved D. The germline V gene encodes CDR1 DFQATT and CDR2 SNEGSKA (reference sequence). Deletions cut 3 bases from V and 2 bases from J, with 12 bases between. CDR3 size: 14 residues. CDR3 region: CSASHSGITDTQYF. CDR3 bases: TGCAGTGCTAGTCACTCTGGGATCACAGATACGCAGTATTTT.

The sample holds a few counts of this clonotype. The chain links TRBV6-2 or TRBV6-3 to TRBJ1-5; D not resolved. The CDR3 runs to 16 residues. The germline V and J ends were trimmed by 2 bases and 0 bases, with 11 bases remaining between them. In germline, CDR1 is MNHEY, CDR2 SVGEGT. The CDR3 DNA is TGTGCCAGCAGTTACCCTACCCGGAATAGCAATCAGCCCCAGCATTTT. The encoded protein is CASSYPTRNSNQPQHF.

The chain joins TRBV16 to TRBJ2-7, with D possibly matching TRBD2 (5 bases). V was shortened by 4 bases and J by 3 bases, with 13 bases between the two germline ends. In germline, CDR1 is KGHSY, CDR2 FQNENV. The CDR3 has 14 amino acids. CDR3 region: CASSRLGLFYEQYF. CDR3 in DNA: TGTGCCAGCAGCCGCCTCGGACTTTTCTACGAGCAGTACTTC.

This clonotype has at least ten counts. V gene TRBV29-1 combines with J gene TRBJ2-1, with TRBD2 matching 10 bases. The V and J ends lost 4 bases and 2 bases, in that order; junction bases with no gene match: 2. Germline CDR1 is SQVTM and CDR2 is ANQGSEA. The length of the CDR3 is 14 residues. The CDR3 loop reads CSVAGLAAYNEQFF. Written as DNA, the CDR3 is TGCAGCGTTGCCGGACTAGCGGCCTACAATGAGCAGTTCTTC.

This clonotype has at least ten counts. The chain links TRBV5-1 to TRBJ2-1; D unclear. The CDR3 totals 14 residues. The V end lost 6 bases, the J end lost 8 bases, and 18 bases lay between the germline ends. Germline loops: CDR1 SGHRS, CDR2 YFSETQ. CDR3 sequence (DNA): TGCGCCAGCAAAACGAGCCGACCGGCTGATGAGCAGTTCTTC. Translated: CASKTSRPADEQFF. The full variable domain, completed using reference TRBV5-1 and TRBJ2-1, is KAGVTQTPRYLIKTRGQQVTLSCSPISGHRSVSWYQQTPGQGLQFLFEYFSETQRNKGNFPGRFSGRQFSNSRSEMNVSTLELGDSALYLCASKTSRPADEQFFGPGTRLTVL.

At least ten counts were recorded for this clonotype. The CDR3 is CSARVTSGGSTDTQYF. CDR3 sequence (DNA): TGCAGTGCTAGAGTGACTAGCGGGGGAAGCACAGATACGCAGTATTTT. The chain carries TRBV20-1 and TRBJ2-3, with TRBD2 matching 12 bases. Germline V CDR1 and CDR2: DFQATT, SNEGSKA (reference sequence). V lost 1 base, J lost 0 bases, and 2 bases stayed unmatched. The CDR3 loop spans 16 amino acids.

This clonotype was observed many times. The chain links TRBV7-2 to TRBJ2-3; D gene unclear. Germline V gene sequence: CDR1 SGHTA, CDR2 FQGNSA. V lost 4 bases and J 2 bases, leaving 16 bases between the germline ends. This CDR3 has 16 amino acids. CDR3 nucleotides: TGTGCCAGCAGCTCCCGCCAGCTAATCTCCACAGATACGCAGTATTTT. It translates to CASSSRQLISTDTQYF.

This clonotype was counted many times. V gene TRBV2 combines with J gene TRBJ1-4; 7 nucleotides match TRBD1. The CDR3 is made up of 16 amino acids. Per germline, CDR1 SNHLY and CDR2 FYNNEI. Losses at the gene ends were 8 bases for V and 3 bases for J; bases not matched to a gene: 12. CDR3 sequence reads: CASLGGGGAPNEKLFF. DNA for the CDR3: TGTGCCAGCCTGGGCGGAGGGGGCGCGCCTAATGAAAAACTGTTTTTT.